This T cell receptor (beta chain) was observed in a study of regulatory T cells in long-lasting Graves disease. Whole-study results and caveats: Relative to new patients (roughly 970), persistent patients exhibited greater sharing of public clonotypes (around 3,000). Under persistent disease, TRBV28, TRBJ1-2 and TRBJ2-5 were used preferentially. Persistent Graves' patients had lower TCR diversity than newly diagnosed ones.

Trimming took 7 bases from V and 1 from J, leaving 10 bases between them. This CDR3 is built from 13 residues. Germline loops: CDR1 SNHLY, CDR2 FYNNEI. To make TCR beta libraries, researchers used iRepertoire HTBI primers and Arm-PCR of CDR3 regions. MiXCR, applied by TCRdb to the multiplex PCR reads, yields one record per CDR3 protein. The sample lists around 450,000 distinct CDR3 sequences; about a sixth were seen once. This clonotype was seen ten or more times. The antigen remains undetermined. Time point specified: newly diagnosed GD, antithyroid drugs for less than 3 months. From RNA extracted from PBMCs, the TCR library was made. The data were also submitted as part of a second study, on T cells in Graves' hyperthyroidism and ophthalmopathy. That study adds: Diagnoses were made from clinical symptoms, serum measures (thyroxine and TRAb), thyroid ultrasound and orbital computed tomography.

The sequences come from peripheral blood mononuclear cells (PBMCs), collected at new diagnosis, from a patient treated with antithyroid drugs. This chain connects TRBV2 to TRBJ2-5, with no clear D. The TCR originated in a man aged 35 to 55 with Graves disease. CDR3 nucleotides: TGTGCCAGCATTATTTTACGCCAAGAGACCCAGTACTTC. It yields the protein CASIILRQETQYF.